A single T cell receptor (beta chain) is shown here with its context. The antigen is undetermined. Without the conserved terminal phenylalanine or tryptophan, this CDR3 likely stems from a read error. A modified ARM-PCR protocol with three rounds of nested PCR amplified TCRbeta. One entry per CDR3 protein results from TCRdb running MiXCR on the multiplex PCR reads. The sample has about 80,000 distinct CDR3 sequences, about 82% seen once. RNA was extracted from bulk tissue without any cell sorting. The normal lung tissue was taken more than 3 cm from the tumor edge. Between August and November 2014, newly diagnosed, chemotherapy-naive lung cancer patients underwent thoracic surgery in China. The sample comes from a study of tumor and adjacent non-tumor tissue in lung cancer. As for the study in general: On average, productive TCRbeta reads reached a few million per sample.

Germline CDR1 SGHNT, CDR2 YENEEA. The CDR3 is made up of 13 amino acids. Study-level results: Higher tumor TCR diversity was associated with shorter survival.

The gene calls are TRBV11-3 and TRBJ2-3, with 8 bases fitting TRBD1. The receptor comes from a man in his sixties with non-small cell lung cancer. Sequencing was done on a sample of distant non-tumor lung tissue. The CDR3 DNA is TGTGACAGCAGCTTTCAGGGGGCAAATACGCAGTATTAT. Protein sequence: CDSSFQGANTQYY.